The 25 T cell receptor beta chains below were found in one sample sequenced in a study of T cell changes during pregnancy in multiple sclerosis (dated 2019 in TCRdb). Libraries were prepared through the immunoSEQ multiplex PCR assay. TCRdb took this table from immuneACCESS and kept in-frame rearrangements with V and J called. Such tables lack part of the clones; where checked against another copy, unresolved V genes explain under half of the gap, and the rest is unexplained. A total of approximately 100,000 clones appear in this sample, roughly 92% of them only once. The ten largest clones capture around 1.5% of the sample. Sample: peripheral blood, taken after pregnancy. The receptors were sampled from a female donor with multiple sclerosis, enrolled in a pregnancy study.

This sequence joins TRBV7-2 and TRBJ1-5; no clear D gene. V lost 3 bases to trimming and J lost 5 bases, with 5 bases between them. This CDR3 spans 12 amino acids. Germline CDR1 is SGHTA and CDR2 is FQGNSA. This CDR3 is CASSFEDQPQHF. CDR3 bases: TGTGCCAGCAGCTTTGAGGATCAGCCCCAGCATTTT. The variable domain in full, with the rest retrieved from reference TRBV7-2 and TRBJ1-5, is GAGVSQSPSNKVTEKGKDVELRCDPISGHTALYWYRQSLGQGLEFLIYFQGNSAPDKSGLPSDRFSAERTGGSVSTLTIQRTQQEDSAVYLCASSFEDQPQHFGDGTRLSIL.

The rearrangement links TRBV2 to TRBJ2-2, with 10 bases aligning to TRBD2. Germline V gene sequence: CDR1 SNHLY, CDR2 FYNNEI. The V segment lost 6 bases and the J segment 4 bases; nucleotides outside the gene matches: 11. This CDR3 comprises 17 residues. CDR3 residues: CASRARTSGTGTGELFF. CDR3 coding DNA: TGTGCCAGCAGGGCACGAACTAGCGGGACGGGCACCGGGGAGCTGTTTTTT. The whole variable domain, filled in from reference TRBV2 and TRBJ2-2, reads EPEVTQTPSHQVTQMGQEVILRCVPISNHLYFYWYRQILGQKVEFLVSFYNNEISEKSEIFDDQFSVERPDGSNFTLKIRSTKLEDSAMYFCASRARTSGTGTGELFFGEGSRLTVL.

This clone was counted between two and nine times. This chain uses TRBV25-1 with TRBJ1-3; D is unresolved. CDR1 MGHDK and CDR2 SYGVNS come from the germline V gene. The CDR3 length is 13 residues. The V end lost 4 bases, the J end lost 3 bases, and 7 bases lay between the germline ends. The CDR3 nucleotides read TGTGCCAGCAGTGTATCAGTTGGAAACACCATATATTTT. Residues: CASSVSVGNTIYF.

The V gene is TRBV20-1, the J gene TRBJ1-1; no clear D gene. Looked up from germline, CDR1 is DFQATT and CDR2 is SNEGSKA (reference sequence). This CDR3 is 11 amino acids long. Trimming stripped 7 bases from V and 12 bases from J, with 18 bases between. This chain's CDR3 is CSVSAPGKTFF. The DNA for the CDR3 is TGCAGTGTCTCAGCCCCCGGGAAAACTTTCTTT.

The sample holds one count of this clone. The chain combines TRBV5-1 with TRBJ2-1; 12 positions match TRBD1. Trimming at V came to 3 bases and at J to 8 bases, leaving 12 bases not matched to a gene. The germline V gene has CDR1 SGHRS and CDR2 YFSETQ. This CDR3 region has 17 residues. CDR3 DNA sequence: TGCGCCAGCAGCTCGCTGGGGGGGACAGGGGGCTTGGATGAGCAGTTCTTC. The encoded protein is CASSSLGGTGGLDEQFF.

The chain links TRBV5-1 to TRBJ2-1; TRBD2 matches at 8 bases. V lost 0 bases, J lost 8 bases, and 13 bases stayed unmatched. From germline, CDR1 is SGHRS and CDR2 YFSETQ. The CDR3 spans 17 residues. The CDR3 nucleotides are TGCGCCAGCAGCTTGGATTCCAGCGGGGGCCCCCAGGATGAGCAGTTCTTC. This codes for CASSLDSSGGPQDEQFF. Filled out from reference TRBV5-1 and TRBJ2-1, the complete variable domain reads KAGVTQTPRYLIKTRGQQVTLSCSPISGHRSVSWYQQTPGQGLQFLFEYFSETQRNKGNFPGRFSGRQFSNSRSEMNVSTLELGDSALYLCASSLDSSGGPQDEQFFGPGTRLTVL.

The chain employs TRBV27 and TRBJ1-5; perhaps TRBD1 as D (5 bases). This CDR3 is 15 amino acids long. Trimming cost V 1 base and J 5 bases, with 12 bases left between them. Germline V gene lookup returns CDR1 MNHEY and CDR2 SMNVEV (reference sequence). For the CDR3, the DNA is TGTGCCAGCAGTTTATTAGCGGGGGTGGATCAGCCCCAGCATTTT. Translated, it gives CASSLLAGVDQPQHF.

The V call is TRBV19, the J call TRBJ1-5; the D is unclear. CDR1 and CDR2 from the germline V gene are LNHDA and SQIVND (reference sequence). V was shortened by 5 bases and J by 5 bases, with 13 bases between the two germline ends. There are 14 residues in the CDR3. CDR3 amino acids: CASSLTGRYQPQHF. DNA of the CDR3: TGTGCCAGTAGTCTGACCGGGAGATATCAGCCCCAGCATTTT.

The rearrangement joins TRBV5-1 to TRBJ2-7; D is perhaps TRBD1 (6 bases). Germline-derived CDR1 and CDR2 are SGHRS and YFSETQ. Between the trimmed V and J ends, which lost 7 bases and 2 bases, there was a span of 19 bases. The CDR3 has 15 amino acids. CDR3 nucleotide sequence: TGCGCCAGCTGTTTCGACAGGCTCGGTACCTACGAGCAGTACTTC. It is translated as CASCFDRLGTYEQYF. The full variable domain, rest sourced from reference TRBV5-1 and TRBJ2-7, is KAGVTQTPRYLIKTRGQQVTLSCSPISGHRSVSWYQQTPGQGLQFLFEYFSETQRNKGNFPGRFSGRQFSNSRSEMNVSTLELGDSALYLCASCFDRLGTYEQYFGPGTRLTVT.

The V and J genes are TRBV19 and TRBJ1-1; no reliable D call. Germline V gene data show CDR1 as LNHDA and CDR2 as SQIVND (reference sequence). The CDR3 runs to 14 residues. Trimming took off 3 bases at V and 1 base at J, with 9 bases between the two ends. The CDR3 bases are TGTGCCAGTAGTATCTTGGCGGGGAACACTGAAGCTTTCTTT. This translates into CASSILAGNTEAFF.

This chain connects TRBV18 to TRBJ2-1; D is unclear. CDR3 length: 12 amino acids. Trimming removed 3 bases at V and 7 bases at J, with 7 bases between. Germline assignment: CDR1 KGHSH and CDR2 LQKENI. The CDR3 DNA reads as TGTGCCAGCTCACCTACGGAGAATGAGCAGTTCTTC. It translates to CASSPTENEQFF. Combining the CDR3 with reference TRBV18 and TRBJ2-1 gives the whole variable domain NAGVMQNPRHLVRRRGQEARLRCSPMKGHSHVYWYRQLPEEGLKFMVYLQKENIIDESGMPKERFSAEFPKEGPSILRIQQVVRGDSAAYFCASSPTENEQFFGPGTRLTVL.

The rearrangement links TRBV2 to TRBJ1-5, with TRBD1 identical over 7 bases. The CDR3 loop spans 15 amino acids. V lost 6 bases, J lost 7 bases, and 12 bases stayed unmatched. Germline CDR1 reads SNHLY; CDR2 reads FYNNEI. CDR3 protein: CASREITGDGQPQHF. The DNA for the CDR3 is TGTGCCAGCAGGGAGATTACAGGGGACGGACAGCCCCAGCATTTT. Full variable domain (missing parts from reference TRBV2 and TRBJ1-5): EPEVTQTPSHQVTQMGQEVILRCVPISNHLYFYWYRQILGQKVEFLVSFYNNEISEKSEIFDDQFSVERPDGSNFTLKIRSTKLEDSAMYFCASREITGDGQPQHFGDGTRLSIL.

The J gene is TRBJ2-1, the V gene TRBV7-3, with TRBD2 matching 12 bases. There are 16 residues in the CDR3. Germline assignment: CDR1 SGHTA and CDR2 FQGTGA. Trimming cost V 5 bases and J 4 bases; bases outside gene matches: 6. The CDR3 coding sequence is TGTGCCAGCAGCCTAAACCTAGCGGGAGGGTACAATGAGCAGTTCTTC. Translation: CASSLNLAGGYNEQFF.

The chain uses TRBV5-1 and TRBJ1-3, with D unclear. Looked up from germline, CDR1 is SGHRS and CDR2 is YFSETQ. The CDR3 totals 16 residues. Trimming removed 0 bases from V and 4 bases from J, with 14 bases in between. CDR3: CASSLAFSSLGNTIYF. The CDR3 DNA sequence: TGCGCCAGCAGCTTGGCCTTCTCCAGTCTGGGAAACACCATATATTTT. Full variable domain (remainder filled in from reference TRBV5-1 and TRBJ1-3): KAGVTQTPRYLIKTRGQQVTLSCSPISGHRSVSWYQQTPGQGLQFLFEYFSETQRNKGNFPGRFSGRQFSNSRSEMNVSTLELGDSALYLCASSLAFSSLGNTIYFGEGSWLTVV.

The DNA for the CDR3 is TGTGCCAGCAGCTTTACAGGGACTGAAGCTTTCTTT. It translates to CASSFTGTEAFF. V and J are TRBV4-2 and TRBJ1-1; tentatively, D is TRBD1 (6 bases). Germline CDR1 LGHNA, CDR2 YNFKEQ. V lost 5 bases and J 5 bases, leaving 9 bases between the germline ends. This CDR3 region has 12 residues.

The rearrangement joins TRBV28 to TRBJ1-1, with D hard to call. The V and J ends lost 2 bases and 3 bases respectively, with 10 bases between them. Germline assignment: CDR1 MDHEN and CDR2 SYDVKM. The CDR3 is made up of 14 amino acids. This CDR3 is CASSLNQRDTEAFF. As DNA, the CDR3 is TGTGCCAGCAGTTTAAATCAGCGGGACACTGAAGCTTTCTTT.

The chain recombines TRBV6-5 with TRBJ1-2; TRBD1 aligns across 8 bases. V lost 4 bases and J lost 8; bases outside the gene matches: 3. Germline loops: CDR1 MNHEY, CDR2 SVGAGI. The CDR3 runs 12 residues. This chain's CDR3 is CASSWAGGGYTF. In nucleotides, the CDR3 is TGTGCCAGCAGTTGGGCAGGGGGCGGCTACACCTTC.

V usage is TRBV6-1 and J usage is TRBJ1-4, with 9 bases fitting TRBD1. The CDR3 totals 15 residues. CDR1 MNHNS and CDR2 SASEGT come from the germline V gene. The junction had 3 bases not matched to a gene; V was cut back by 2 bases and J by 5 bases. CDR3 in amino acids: CASSETTGGNEKLFF. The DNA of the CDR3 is TGTGCCAGCAGTGAAACGACAGGGGGGAATGAAAAACTGTTTTTT.

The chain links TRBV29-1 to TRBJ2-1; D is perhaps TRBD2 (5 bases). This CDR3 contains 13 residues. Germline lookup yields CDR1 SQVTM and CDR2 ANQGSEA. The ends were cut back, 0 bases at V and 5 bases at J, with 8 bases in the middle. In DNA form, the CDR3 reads TGCAGCGTTGAAGACGGGAAAAACAATGAGCAGTTCTTC. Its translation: CSVEDGKNNEQFF.

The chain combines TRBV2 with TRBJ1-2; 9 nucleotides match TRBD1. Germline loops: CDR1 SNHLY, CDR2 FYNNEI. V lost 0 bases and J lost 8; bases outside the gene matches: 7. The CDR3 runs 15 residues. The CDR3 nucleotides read TGTGCCAGCAGTGAAGCGCCGGGACAGGGAGGGGGCTACACCTTC. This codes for CASSEAPGQGGGYTF.

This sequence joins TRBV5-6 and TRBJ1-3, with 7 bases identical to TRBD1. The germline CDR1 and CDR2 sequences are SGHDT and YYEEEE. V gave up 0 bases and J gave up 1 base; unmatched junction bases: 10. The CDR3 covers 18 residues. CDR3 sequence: CASSLGDRVRISGNTIYF. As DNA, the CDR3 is TGTGCCAGCAGCTTGGGAGACAGGGTGAGAATATCTGGAAACACCATATATTTT.

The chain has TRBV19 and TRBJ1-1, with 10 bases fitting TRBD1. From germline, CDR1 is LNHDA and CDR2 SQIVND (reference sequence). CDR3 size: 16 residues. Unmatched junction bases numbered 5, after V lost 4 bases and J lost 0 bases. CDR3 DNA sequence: TGTGCCAGTAGTAGGAGGGGACAGGGGATGAACACTGAAGCTTTCTTT. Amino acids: CASSRRGQGMNTEAFF.

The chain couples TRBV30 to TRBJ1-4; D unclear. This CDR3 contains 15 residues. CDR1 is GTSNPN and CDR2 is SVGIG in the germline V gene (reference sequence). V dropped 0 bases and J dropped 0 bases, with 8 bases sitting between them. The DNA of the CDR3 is TGTGCCTGGAGTGTACTACGTGCAACTAATGAAAAACTGTTTTTT. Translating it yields CAWSVLRATNEKLFF.

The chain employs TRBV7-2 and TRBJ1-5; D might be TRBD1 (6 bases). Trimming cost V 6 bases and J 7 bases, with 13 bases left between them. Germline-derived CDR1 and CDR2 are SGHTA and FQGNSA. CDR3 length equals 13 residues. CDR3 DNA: TGTGCCAGCAGTCGGGACAAGGGCCAGCCCCAGCATTTT. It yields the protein CASSRDKGQPQHF.

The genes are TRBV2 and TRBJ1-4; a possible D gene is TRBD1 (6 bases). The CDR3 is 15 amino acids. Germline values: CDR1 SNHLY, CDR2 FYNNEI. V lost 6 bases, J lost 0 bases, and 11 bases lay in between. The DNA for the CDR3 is TGTGCCAGCAGCTGGACAGTTGCAACTAATGAAAAACTGTTTTTT. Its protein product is CASSWTVATNEKLFF. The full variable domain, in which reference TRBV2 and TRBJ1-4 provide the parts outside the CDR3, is EPEVTQTPSHQVTQMGQEVILRCVPISNHLYFYWYRQILGQKVEFLVSFYNNEISEKSEIFDDQFSVERPDGSNFTLKIRSTKLEDSAMYFCASSWTVATNEKLFFGSGTQLSVL.